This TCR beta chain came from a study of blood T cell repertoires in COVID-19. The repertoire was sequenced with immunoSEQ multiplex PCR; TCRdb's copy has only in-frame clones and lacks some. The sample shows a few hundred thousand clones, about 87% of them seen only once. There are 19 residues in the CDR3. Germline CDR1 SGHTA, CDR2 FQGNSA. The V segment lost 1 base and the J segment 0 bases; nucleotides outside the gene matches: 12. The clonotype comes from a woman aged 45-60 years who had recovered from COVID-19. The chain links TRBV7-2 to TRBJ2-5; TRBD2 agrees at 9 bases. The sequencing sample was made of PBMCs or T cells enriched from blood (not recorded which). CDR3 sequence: CASSLGLLAGLTYQETQYF. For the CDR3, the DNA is TGTGCCAGCAGCTTAGGACTCCTAGCGGGGCTAACGTACCAAGAGACCCAGTACTTC.